This T cell receptor beta chain was recorded in a study of monozygotic twins with inflammatory bowel disease. TCRdb reprocessed the 5' RACE reads; each CDR3 protein has one entry and no DNA is given. The sample table includes 160,000 or so distinct CDR3 sequences. This CDR3 is 13 amino acids long. Germline CDR1 reads SSHAT; CDR2 reads FNYEAQ (reference sequence). Material: blood. The V and J genes are TRBV7-7 and TRBJ2-5; TCRdb returns TRBD1, unconfirmable since there is no DNA. The sequence was collected from a human donor with ulcerative colitis or Crohn's disease, or a healthy co-twin of an affected twin (not recorded which). CDR3 residues: CASSLNREETQYF. Together with reference TRBV7-7 and TRBJ2-5, the CDR3 gives the full variable domain: GAGVSQSPRYKVTKRGQDVTLRCDPISSHATLYWYQQALGQGPEFLTYFNYEAQPDKSGLPSDRFSAERPEGSISTLTIQRTEQRDSAMYRCASSLNREETQYFGPGTRLLVL.